The 8 T cell receptor beta chains given below trace back to one sample, sequenced in a study of shared clonotypes between healthy human individuals. Assay: immunoSEQ multiplex PCR; the TCRdb copy retains only in-frame clones and omits some. The sample contains roughly 330,000 clones, approximately 79% of which appear only once. The sample taken for sequencing was memory CD4+ T cells sorted from blood. Indicated subset: CD45RA-negative fraction. These receptor sequences come from a man aged 30 to 39 in good health.

As for this clone: Other DNA sequences in the same sample also yield this CDR3. The chain couples TRBV7-8 to TRBJ2-7, with D hard to call. V was trimmed by 0 bases and J by 1 base, leaving 4 bases between them. Germline V lookup: CDR1 SGHVS, CDR2 FQNEAQ. The CDR3 loop spans 13 amino acids. In DNA, the CDR3 is TGTGCCAGCAGCTTAGCCGGATCCTACGAGCAGTACTTC. This encodes CASSLAGSYEQYF.

V gene TRBV11-3 combines with J gene TRBJ2-2; perhaps D is TRBD1 or TRBD2 (5 bases each). Per germline, CDR1 SGHNT and CDR2 YENEEA. V was shortened by 5 bases and J by 4 bases, with 11 bases between the two germline ends. This CDR3 spans 14 amino acids. In DNA, the CDR3 is TGTGCCAGCAGCCCTAGCAGGGTCACCGGGGAGCTGTTTTTT. Translating it yields CASSPSRVTGELFF.

As concerns this clone: A much larger clone differs from this one at a single base, so this may be a read error. The chain uses TRBV7-9 and TRBJ2-2, with unresolved D. The germline V and J ends were trimmed by 2 bases and 4 bases, with 5 bases remaining between them. CDR3 length: 13 residues. Per the germline V gene, CDR1 is SEHNR and CDR2 is FQNEAQ (reference sequence). The CDR3 is CASSLWGTGELFF. The CDR3 DNA reads as TGTGCCAGCAGCTTATGGGGCACCGGGGAGCTGTTTTTT.

This clone was seen a few times. The chain carries TRBV5-4 and TRBJ1-1, with D maybe TRBD1 (5 bases). The CDR3 runs to 15 residues. V gave up 5 bases and J gave up 0 bases, with 14 bases separating them. Germline V gives CDR1 SGHNT, CDR2 YYREEE (reference sequence). CDR3 nucleotide sequence: TGTGCCAGCAGAAGGGACCAAGGCTTGAACACTGAAGCTTTCTTT. Translated, it gives CASRRDQGLNTEAFF.

CDR3 residues: CASSNRGEGNTEAFF. Written as DNA, the CDR3 is TGTGCCAGCAGTAATAGAGGGGAGGGGAACACTGAAGCTTTCTTT. This sequence joins TRBV6-1 and TRBJ1-1, with D perhaps TRBD1 (5 bases). Looked up from germline, CDR1 is MNHNS and CDR2 is SASEGT. V lost 5 bases, J lost 1 base, and 14 bases lay in between. This CDR3 region has 15 residues.

For the CDR3, the DNA is TGTGCCATCAGTGAGCCGGGCCAAATGGTGGAGACCCAGTACTTC. This translates into CAISEPGQMVETQYF. The chain couples TRBV10-3 to TRBJ2-5, with D uncertain. This CDR3 has 15 amino acids. Germline CDR1 is ENHRY and CDR2 is SYGVKD. Trimming pared 2 bases from V and 5 bases from J, leaving 15 bases between.

The chain employs TRBV7-2 and TRBJ1-2, with D tentatively TRBD1 (5 bases). This CDR3 region has 14 residues. CDR1 is SGHTA and CDR2 is FQGNSA in the germline V gene. Trimming stripped 2 bases from V and 7 bases from J, with 14 bases between. CDR3 protein: CASSLIVKGLGYTF. In DNA, the CDR3 is TGTGCCAGCAGCTTAATCGTGAAGGGACTTGGCTACACCTTC.

In regard to this clone: A junction end diverges from the germline sequence, so it may reflect a read error. This chain links TRBV29-1 with TRBJ2-1; 9 nucleotides line up with TRBD2. This CDR3 is built from 14 residues. Germline CDR1 is SQVTM and CDR2 is ANQGSEA. CDR3 loop: CSGEIAGVYNEQFF. The CDR3 nucleotides are TGCAGCGGTGAAATAGCGGGAGTGTACAATGAGCAGTTCTTC.